These T cell receptor beta chains were read from a single sample in a study of shared clonotypes between healthy human individuals. TCRdb's copy holds only in-frame clones and misses some; the assay was immunoSEQ multiplex PCR. The table lists about 2.1 million clones, 93% of them singletons. The sample comprised naive CD8+ T cells from PBMCs. All receptors derive from a man between 18 and 35 years old in good health. Some clones in this sample may be carry-over from other donors' samples. The conserved cysteine and the conserved F or W are not part of the CDR3 here. The D gene is left open where the match is weak.

d_call v_call cdr3_aa
TRBD2 TRBV7-3 ASSLPPSGRVPRELF
NA TRBV7-6 ASSLGPYQPQH
TRBD1 TRBV27 ASSLDRVADTQY
NA TRBV28 ASSTTATNEKLF
TRBD2 TRBV6-5 ASSFGGSEQY
NA TRBV30 AWDLISSYEQY
NA TRBV5-5 ASSLYARLSRETQY
TRBD1 TRBV7-9 ASSTQGAPHTGELF
TRBD1 TRBV5-1 ASSWDSHNEQF
TRBD2 TRBV27 ASRALAERIYEQY
NA TRBV7-9 ASSLGFPETQY
TRBD1 TRBV2 AIETGSFSGNTIY
NA TRBV18 ASSSDLNTGELF
NA TRBV7-6 ASSLLARSEDTQY
NA TRBV19 ASSIDGETYEQY
NA TRBV28 ASSSPRQLAKNIQY